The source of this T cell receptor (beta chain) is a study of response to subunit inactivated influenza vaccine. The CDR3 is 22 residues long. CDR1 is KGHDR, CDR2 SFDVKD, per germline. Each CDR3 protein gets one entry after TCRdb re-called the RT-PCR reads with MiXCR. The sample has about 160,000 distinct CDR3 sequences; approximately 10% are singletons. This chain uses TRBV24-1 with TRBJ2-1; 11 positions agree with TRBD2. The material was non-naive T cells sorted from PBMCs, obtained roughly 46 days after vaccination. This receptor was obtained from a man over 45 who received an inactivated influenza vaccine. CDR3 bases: TGTGGGGCCAGTGATTCCCCCGCTAAGGGACTAGCGGTAAGGTTCCCCTACAATGAGCAGTTCTTC. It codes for CGASDSPAKGLAVRFPYNEQFF.